This TCR beta chain emerged from a study of T cells in Graves' hyperthyroidism and ophthalmopathy. In its sample, this clonotype was seen many times. There were TCR beta CDR3 regions amplified from RNA transcripts. The HTBI primer set served for first-round RT-PCR of the TCR CDR3. TCRdb independently ran MiXCR on the multiplex PCR reads; one entry per CDR3 protein. The table shows about 400,000 distinct CDR3 sequences, with about 15% occurring only once. Trimming cost V 1 base and J 1 base, with 4 bases left between them. This CDR3 region has 13 residues. CDR1 is LGHDT, CDR2 YNNKEL, per germline (reference sequence).

The sequencing sample was made of blood. The clonotype originates from a woman aged 25 to 45 with Graves' hyperthyroidism. V usage is TRBV3-1 and J usage is TRBJ1-1; no reliable D call. The DNA for the CDR3 is TGTGCCAGCAGCCAAGCCCCGAACACTGAAGCTTTCTTT. This translates into CASSQAPNTEAFF.